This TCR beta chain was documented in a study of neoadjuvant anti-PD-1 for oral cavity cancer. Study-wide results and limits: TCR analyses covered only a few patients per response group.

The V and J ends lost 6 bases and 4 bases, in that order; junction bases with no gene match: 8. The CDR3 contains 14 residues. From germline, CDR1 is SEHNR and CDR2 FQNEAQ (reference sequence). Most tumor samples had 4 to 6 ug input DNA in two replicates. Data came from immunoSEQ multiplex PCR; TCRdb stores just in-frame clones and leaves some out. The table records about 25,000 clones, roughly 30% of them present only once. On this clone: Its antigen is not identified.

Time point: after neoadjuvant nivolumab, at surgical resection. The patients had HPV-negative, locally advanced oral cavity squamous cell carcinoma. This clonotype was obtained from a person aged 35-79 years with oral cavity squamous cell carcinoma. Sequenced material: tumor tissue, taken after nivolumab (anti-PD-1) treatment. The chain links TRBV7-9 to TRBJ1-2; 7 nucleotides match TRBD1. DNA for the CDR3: TGTGCCAGCAGTACCGGACAGGCGATCTATGGCTACACCTTC. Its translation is CASSTGQAIYGYTF.